The 28 T cell receptor beta chains presented below share a single source sample, sequenced in a study of T cell responses to AZD1222 COVID-19 vaccine. Generated by immunoSEQ multiplex PCR, the TCRdb table keeps only in-frame clones and is missing some. Of 150,000 or so clones listed, 80% to 90% were seen once; the top ten hold approximately 5.1%. The sample was peripheral blood, taken on day 0 of AZD1222 vaccination. These receptors all stem from an adult in good health.

This clone was counted only a few times. CDR3 in DNA: TGTGCCAGCAGCCCCAGACCCACAGGGGGGACCTACGAGCAGTACTTC. The encoded protein is CASSPRPTGGTYEQYF. V usage is TRBV14 and J usage is TRBJ2-7, with 8 bases identical to TRBD1. Germline V lookup: CDR1 SGHDN, CDR2 FVKESK. The J segment lost 2 bases and the V segment lost 4 bases, leaving 10 bases of the junction unmatched. The CDR3 loop spans 16 amino acids.

The chain uses TRBV5-1 and TRBJ1-2; unclear D gene. Per germline, CDR1 SGHRS and CDR2 YFSETQ. Trimming stripped 3 bases from V and 6 bases from J, with 9 bases between. CDR3 length: 12 amino acids. The CDR3 DNA follows: TGCGCCAGCAGCTCCACAGTGAATGGCTACACCTTC. Protein product: CASSSTVNGYTF.

CDR3 nucleotides: TGTGCCAGCAGCCCAGAGGGACTGTTCGGCTATGGCTACACCTTC. Translation: CASSPEGLFGYGYTF. This chain joins TRBV9 and TRBJ1-2, with a possible D match to TRBD1 (5 bases). V lost 4 bases, J lost 4 bases, and 17 bases lay in between. Germline values: CDR1 SGDLS, CDR2 YYNGEE. The CDR3 is 15 amino acids. The variable domain in full, completed from reference TRBV9 and TRBJ1-2, reads DSGVTQTPKHLITATGQRVTLRCSPRSGDLSVYWYQQSLDQGLQFLIQYYNGEERAKGNILERFSAQQFPDLHSELNLSSLELGDSALYFCASSPEGLFGYGYTFGSGTRLTVV.

The chain carries TRBV19 and TRBJ1-1; no clear D gene. V lost 10 bases to trimming and J lost 5 bases, with 8 bases between them. CDR3 length: 10 residues. The germline V gene encodes CDR1 LNHDA and CDR2 SQIVND (reference sequence). CDR3 residues: CATRKTEAFF. Written as DNA, the CDR3 is TGTGCCACCCGAAAAACTGAAGCTTTCTTT.

The table lists this clone with a count of one. The V gene is TRBV10-1, the J gene TRBJ1-6, with 7 bases identical to TRBD1. The CDR3 runs to 16 residues. Germline CDR1 reads WNHNN; CDR2 reads SYGVQD (reference sequence). The J segment lost 0 bases and the V segment lost 8 bases, leaving 7 bases of the junction unmatched. Written as DNA, the CDR3 is TGCGCCAGCGTTGCCAGGGGGAGCTCCTATAATTCACCCCTCCACTTT. This sequence encodes CASVARGSSYNSPLHF.

CDR3 bases: TGCGCCAGCTCGATACGGCACACGGTAACCGCGAACACCGGGGAGCTGTTTTTT. Its protein product is CASSIRHTVTANTGELFF. J is TRBJ2-2 and V is TRBV23-1; D is unclear. TRBV23-1 is noted as an ORF with a role that remains uncertain. Trimming pared 8 bases from V and 0 bases from J, leaving 22 bases between. The CDR3 contains 18 residues.

The rearrangement joins TRBV28 to TRBJ2-1, with a possible D match to TRBD1 (5 bases). The CDR3 extends over 14 amino acids. The germline gives CDR1 MDHEN, CDR2 SYDVKM. V lost 5 bases to trimming and J lost 8 bases, with 16 bases between them. The CDR3 DNA sequence: TGTGCCAGCAGTCCTCGAAGGGGTCAAGATGAGCAGTTCTTC. Its protein product is CASSPRRGQDEQFF.

This chain links TRBV19 with TRBJ2-2, with a weak D call TRBD1 (5 bases). The CDR3 runs to 15 residues. Germline loops: CDR1 LNHDA, CDR2 SQIVND (reference sequence). The V gene lost 6 bases and the J gene lost 3 bases, with 14 bases spanning the gap. For the CDR3, the DNA is TGTGCCAGTAGGACGCCCGGCAGGGACACCGGGGAGCTGTTTTTT. This gives the protein CASRTPGRDTGELFF.

The V gene is TRBV10-1, the J gene TRBJ1-3; maybe TRBD1 (6 bases). The CDR3 has 14 residues. The germline CDR1 and CDR2 sequences are WNHNN and SYGVQD (reference sequence). The V end was cut by 6 bases, the J end by 0 bases, with 9 bases between. The CDR3 here is CASSPGVSGNTIYF. The CDR3 DNA follows: TGCGCCAGCAGCCCAGGGGTCTCTGGAAACACCATATATTTT.

In its sample, this clone was seen a few times. The V gene is TRBV7-2, the J gene TRBJ2-7, with D unclear. Germline V gene lookup returns CDR1 SGHTA and CDR2 FQGNSA. This CDR3 contains 15 residues. V lost 1 base, J lost 4 bases, and 14 bases lay in between. CDR3 amino acids: CASSLGPSLEYEQYF. The CDR3 nucleotides are TGTGCCAGCAGCTTAGGGCCCTCCCTAGAGTACGAGCAGTACTTC. Full variable domain (outside the CDR3, taken from reference TRBV7-2 and TRBJ2-7): GAGVSQSPSNKVTEKGKDVELRCDPISGHTALYWYRQSLGQGLEFLIYFQGNSAPDKSGLPSDRFSAERTGGSVSTLTIQRTQQEDSAVYLCASSLGPSLEYEQYFGPGTRLTVT.

V gene TRBV6-5 combines with J gene TRBJ1-1; TRBD1 matches 7 bases. V was pared by 5 bases and J by 8 bases, with 11 bases of the junction left unmatched. Germline CDR1 reads MNHEY; CDR2 reads SVGAGI. The CDR3 contains 14 residues. CDR3 amino acids: CASSRDRTGVEAFF. CDR3 nucleotide sequence: TGTGCCAGCAGTAGAGATCGGACAGGAGTCGAAGCTTTCTTT.

The gene calls are TRBV9 and TRBJ2-1; 9 bases are shared with TRBD2. The germline V gene has CDR1 SGDLS and CDR2 YYNGEE. The V and J ends lost 6 bases and 2 bases, in that order; junction bases with no gene match: 0. The CDR3 contains 13 residues. The CDR3 DNA follows: TGTGCCAGCACTAGCGGGACCTACAATGAGCAGTTCTTC. This translates into CASTSGTYNEQFF.

This clone was detected only a few times. This sequence joins TRBV7-9 and TRBJ1-1; possible D gene TRBD1, 6 bases. The germline V gene encodes CDR1 SEHNR and CDR2 FQNEAQ (reference sequence). The CDR3 extends over 14 amino acids. With 2 bases removed from V and 2 bases from J, the gap between germline ends came to 9 bases. The CDR3 nucleotides are TGTGCCAGCAGCTTAACACAGGGCAACACTGAAGCTTTCTTT. As protein: CASSLTQGNTEAFF.

V usage is TRBV5-4 and J usage is TRBJ1-1, with TRBD1 identical over 10 bases. The V and J ends lost 4 bases and 4 bases, in that order; junction bases with no gene match: 4. The CDR3 consists of 14 residues. CDR1 is SGHNT, CDR2 YYREEE, per germline (reference sequence). The CDR3 DNA follows: TGTGCCAGCAGCGTCCGGGACAGGGGCACTGAAGCTTTCTTT. Its protein product is CASSVRDRGTEAFF.

V and J are TRBV11-3 and TRBJ2-7; D call uncertain. Germline CDR1 SGHNT, CDR2 YENEEA. The CDR3 totals 13 residues. Trimming took 4 bases from V and 0 from J, leaving 7 bases between them. Here the CDR3 DNA reads TGTGCCAGCAGCTCCCCGCGCTCCTACGAGCAGTACTTC. Protein sequence: CASSSPRSYEQYF.

V usage is TRBV4-3 and J usage is TRBJ2-7, with 7 bases matching TRBD2. The CDR3 contains 15 residues. Trimming at V came to 3 bases and at J to 3 bases, leaving 8 bases not matched to a gene. Germline V gene data show CDR1 as LGHNA and CDR2 as YSLEER. The CDR3 loop reads CASSQGIGGVYEQYF. In DNA form, the CDR3 reads TGCGCCAGCAGCCAGGGAATTGGGGGGGTCTACGAGCAGTACTTC.

This clone is a singleton in its sample. J is TRBJ1-3 and V is TRBV19; D ambiguous. The CDR3 length is 14 residues. Per the germline V gene, CDR1 is LNHDA and CDR2 is SQIVND (reference sequence). V lost 7 bases and J lost 4, with 14 bases in between. CDR3 region: CASTPITSGNTIYF. For the CDR3, the DNA is TGTGCCAGTACCCCGATCACTTCCGGAAACACCATATATTTT.

The J gene is TRBJ2-1, the V gene TRBV15; 12 bases are a match to TRBD2. The CDR3 covers 16 residues. Looked up from germline, CDR1 is LNHNV and CDR2 is YYDKDF (reference sequence). Trimming cost V 2 bases and J 5 bases; bases outside gene matches: 4. CDR3 protein: CATSRLAGGIDNEQFF. The CDR3, as DNA: TGTGCCACCAGCAGACTAGCGGGAGGGATAGACAATGAGCAGTTCTTC.

The rearrangement links TRBV12-5 to TRBJ2-2; the match to TRBD1 covers 8 bases. The CDR3 covers 16 residues. CDR1 is LGHNT, CDR2 FRNRAP, per germline. The trim removed 6 bases at V and 1 base at J, leaving 7 bases unmatched. Written as DNA, the CDR3 is TGTGCTAGTGGCCCGACGGACAGGGTGAACACCGGGGAGCTGTTTTTT. Translating it yields CASGPTDRVNTGELFF.

The chain recombines TRBV5-1 with TRBJ2-7, with 12 bases that match TRBD2. The CDR3 length is 14 residues. The germline V gene encodes CDR1 SGHRS and CDR2 YFSETQ. Trimming took 4 bases from V and 7 from J; bases not matched to a gene: 6. The CDR3 region has the DNA TGCGCCAGCAGCAAAGGACTAGCGGGACTGGAGCAGTACTTC. Its protein product is CASSKGLAGLEQYF.

The chain joins TRBV18 to TRBJ2-3; the match to TRBD2 covers 9 bases. Germline assignment: CDR1 KGHSH and CDR2 LQKENI. J lost 6 bases, V lost 5 bases, and 6 bases had no gene match. The CDR3 is made up of 14 amino acids. Here the CDR3 DNA reads TGTGCCAGCTCATCAGCGGGAGGATCGGATACGCAGTATTTT. As protein: CASSSAGGSDTQYF.

The V gene is TRBV19, the J gene TRBJ2-5, with 11 nucleotides matching TRBD2. V trimming: 4 bases; J trimming: 3 bases; junction bases outside the gene matches: 4. The germline V gene has CDR1 LNHDA and CDR2 SQIVND (reference sequence). CDR3 length: 15 residues. Written as DNA, the CDR3 is TGTGCCAGTAGTACTAAGGGACTAGCGGAAGAGACCCAGTACTTC. It yields the protein CASSTKGLAEETQYF.

To note about this clone: Other DNA sequences in this specimen translate into the identical CDR3. V gene TRBV3-1 (or the pseudogene TRBV3-2) combines with J gene TRBJ1-2, with D unresolved. V gave up 4 bases and J gave up 4 bases, with 13 bases separating them. This CDR3 is 14 amino acids long. The germline CDR1 and CDR2 sequences are LGHDT and YNNKEL (reference sequence). This chain's CDR3 is CASSPLQGFYGYTF. The CDR3, as DNA: TGTGCCAGCAGCCCCCTTCAAGGGTTCTATGGCTACACCTTC.

The genes are TRBV7-9 and TRBJ2-7; TRBD1 agrees at 10 bases. Trimming at V came to 5 bases and at J to 4 bases, leaving 8 bases not matched to a gene. The CDR3 runs 15 residues. The germline V gene has CDR1 SEHNR and CDR2 FQNEAQ (reference sequence). The CDR3 is CASSNRDRGRYEQYF. Written as DNA, the CDR3 is TGTGCCAGCAGCAATCGGGACAGGGGTCGGTACGAGCAGTACTTC.

The chain is built from TRBV4-3 and TRBJ2-5, with TRBD2 matching 7 bases. This CDR3 comprises 14 residues. The V segment lost 1 base and the J segment 5 bases; nucleotides outside the gene matches: 4. Germline CDR1 and CDR2: LGHNA and YSLEER. CDR3 amino acids: CASSQGLAFETQYF. DNA for the CDR3: TGCGCCAGCAGCCAAGGACTAGCTTTCGAGACCCAGTACTTC.

This clone has just one count. This chain joins TRBV5-4 and TRBJ2-7; perhaps TRBD2 as D (6 bases). V lost 4 bases to trimming and J lost 5 bases, with 16 bases between them. Germline V CDR1 and CDR2: SGHNT, YYREEE (reference sequence). The CDR3 totals 14 residues. The CDR3 sequence is CASSRQAGNDEQYF. In DNA, the CDR3 is TGTGCCAGCAGCCGCCAGGCGGGGAATGACGAGCAGTACTTC.

The chain joins TRBV6-5 to TRBJ2-1; D is possibly TRBD2 (5 bases). Trimming pared 7 bases from V and 5 bases from J, leaving 12 bases between. The germline gives CDR1 MNHEY, CDR2 SVGAGI. The CDR3 length is 13 residues. The CDR3 loop is CASTELGNNEQFF. The CDR3 DNA sequence: TGTGCCAGCACCGAACTAGGCAACAATGAGCAGTTCTTC.

The rearrangement joins TRBV11-2 to TRBJ2-1; D is unresolved. Trimming removed 4 bases from V and 5 bases from J, with 6 bases in between. Germline V CDR1 and CDR2: SGHAT, FQNNGV. The CDR3 is 12 amino acids. Written as DNA, the CDR3 is TGTGCCAGCAGCTCGCGACACAATGAGCAGTTCTTC. Translated: CASSSRHNEQFF.